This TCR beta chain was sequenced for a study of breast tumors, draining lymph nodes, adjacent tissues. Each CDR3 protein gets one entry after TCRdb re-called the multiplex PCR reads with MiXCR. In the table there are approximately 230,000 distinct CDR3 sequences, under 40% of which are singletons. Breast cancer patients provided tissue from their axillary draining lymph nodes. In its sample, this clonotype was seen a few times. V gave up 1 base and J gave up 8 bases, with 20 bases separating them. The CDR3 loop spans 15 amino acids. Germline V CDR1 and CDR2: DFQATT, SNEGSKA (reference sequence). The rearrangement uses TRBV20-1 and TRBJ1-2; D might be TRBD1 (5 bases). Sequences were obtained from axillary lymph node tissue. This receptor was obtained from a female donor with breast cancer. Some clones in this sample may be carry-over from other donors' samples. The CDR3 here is CSARVFLRGAVGYTF. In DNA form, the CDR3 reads TGCAGTGCTAGAGTGTTCTTAAGGGGAGCGGTCGGCTACACCTTC.